Presented here are 25 T cell receptor beta chains from one specimen sequenced in a study of beta chain features in type 1 diabetes. The investigators reverse transcribed all of the isolated RNA, so they sequenced expressed TCRB transcripts. Some clones are missing from TCRdb's copy, which holds only in-frame ones; the method was immunoSEQ multiplex PCR. The table has 300,000 or so clones, approximately 8.2% seen once. What was sequenced was central memory CD4+ T cells from blood. The receptor set was obtained from a woman between 18 and 29 years old in good health.

This clone was observed a handful of times. The rearrangement joins TRBV7-8 to TRBJ1-1; no definite D call. V lost 5 bases and J 5 bases, leaving 12 bases between the germline ends. This CDR3 is built from 13 residues. Looked up from germline, CDR1 is SGHVS and CDR2 is FQNEAQ. CDR3 region: CASSQRLWTEAFF. The CDR3, as DNA: TGTGCCAGCAGCCAGAGGTTGTGGACTGAAGCTTTCTTT.

This clone was detected a few times. Other DNA sequences in this specimen translate into the identical CDR3. J is TRBJ2-3 and V is TRBV27; a weak D match, TRBD2 (7 bases). Looked up from germline, CDR1 is MNHEY and CDR2 is SMNVEV (reference sequence). The V gene lost 2 bases and the J gene lost 0 bases, with 9 bases spanning the gap. The CDR3 is 15 residues long. The DNA of the CDR3 is TGTGCCAGCAGTTTACGGGGGGCTAGCACAGATACGCAGTATTTT. Translation: CASSLRGASTDTQYF.

This clone turned up a few times. CDR3 DNA sequence: TGTGCCAGCAGCTCGACGGGACAGGCAGCTTTCTTT. Protein: CASSSTGQAAFF. V usage is TRBV5-5 and J usage is TRBJ1-1; 8 bases match TRBD1. Trimming took 3 bases from V and 10 from J; bases not matched to a gene: 5. Germline CDR1 and CDR2: SGHKS and YYEKEE (reference sequence). The CDR3 runs to 12 residues.

This chain uses TRBV11-2 with TRBJ2-2, with D perhaps being TRBD1 or TRBD2 (5 bases each). V was clipped by 8 bases and J by 0 bases, with 13 bases between them. The length of the CDR3 is 15 residues. The germline V gene has CDR1 SGHAT and CDR2 FQNNGV. The DNA of the CDR3 is TGTGCCAGCCTTTGGGGGAGTTCGAACACCGGGGAGCTGTTTTTT. Its protein product is CASLWGSSNTGELFF.

Remarks on this clone: The same CDR3 arises from other DNA sequences in this sample as well. The chain couples TRBV18 to TRBJ2-7; tentatively, D is TRBD2 (6 bases). V lost 1 base, J lost 7 bases, and 17 bases lay in between. This CDR3 region has 15 residues. Germline V lookup: CDR1 KGHSH, CDR2 LQKENI. The CDR3 DNA is TGTGCCAGCTCACCACAGAGAGCCGGGACTGGGGAGCAGTACTTC. This gives the protein CASSPQRAGTGEQYF.

This clone was seen a handful of times. This rearrangement joins TRBV2 to TRBJ2-7, with D perhaps matching TRBD1 (6 bases). Germline V lookup: CDR1 SNHLY, CDR2 FYNNEI. V was trimmed by 6 bases and J by 6 bases, leaving 18 bases between them. The CDR3 sequence is 14 residues long. DNA for the CDR3: TGTGCCAGCAGCAACCGGGACATCGGAGTCGAGCAGTACTTC. It yields the protein CASSNRDIGVEQYF.

Only a few counts were recorded for this clone. V is TRBV10-3 and J is TRBJ2-5, with 7 bases matching TRBD2. CDR1 ENHRY and CDR2 SYGVKD come from the germline V gene. The CDR3 consists of 15 residues. The trim removed 0 bases at V and 5 bases at J, leaving 6 bases unmatched. The CDR3 nucleotides are TGTGCCATCAGTGAGTCATCGGGTAGCGGGGAGACCCAGTACTTC. Amino acids: CAISESSGSGETQYF.

This clone occurred many times. This sequence joins TRBV7-3 and TRBJ2-1, with TRBD2 matching over 12 bases. Germline CDR1 reads SGHTA; CDR2 reads FQGTGA. Unmatched junction bases numbered 13, after V lost 5 bases and J lost 5 bases. The CDR3 runs 18 residues. The CDR3 coding sequence is TGTGCCAGCAGCCTCCGAGGGGCTAGCGGGAGGGAGGACAATGAGCAGTTCTTC. Residues: CASSLRGASGREDNEQFF.

This chain joins TRBV5-1 and TRBJ2-7; TRBD2 aligns across 13 bases. The CDR3 runs 17 residues. V lost 0 bases and J lost 2; bases outside the gene matches: 5. The germline V gene encodes CDR1 SGHRS and CDR2 YFSETQ. CDR3 bases: TGCGCCAGCAGCTTGGCGGGACTAGCGGGGAGAACCTACGAGCAGTACTTC. Translating gives CASSLAGLAGRTYEQYF.

In its sample, this clone was seen a few times. The genes are TRBV5-1 and TRBJ2-7; TRBD2 agrees at 12 bases. This CDR3 is built from 14 residues. The V segment lost 4 bases and the J segment 4 bases; nucleotides outside the gene matches: 3. In germline, CDR1 is SGHRS, CDR2 YFSETQ. CDR3 protein: CASSRTSGTYEQYF. The CDR3 region has the DNA TGCGCCAGCAGCAGGACTAGCGGGACGTACGAGCAGTACTTC. Combining the CDR3 with reference TRBV5-1 and TRBJ2-7 gives the whole variable domain KAGVTQTPRYLIKTRGQQVTLSCSPISGHRSVSWYQQTPGQGLQFLFEYFSETQRNKGNFPGRFSGRQFSNSRSEMNVSTLELGDSALYLCASSRTSGTYEQYFGPGTRLTVT.

The V and J genes are TRBV4-3 and TRBJ2-7, with TRBD1 as a possible D gene (5 bases). Between the trimmed V and J ends, which lost 0 bases and 0 bases, there was a span of 18 bases. The germline V gene encodes CDR1 LGHNA and CDR2 YSLEER. The CDR3 loop spans 18 amino acids. The CDR3 loop reads CASSQESRAGLSSYEQYF. In DNA form, the CDR3 reads TGCGCCAGCAGCCAAGAGAGTCGTGCAGGGTTAAGCTCCTACGAGCAGTACTTC.

This clone was seen only a few times. The V call is TRBV10-3, the J call TRBJ1-3; no clear D gene. CDR1 and CDR2 (germline): ENHRY, SYGVKD. This CDR3 is built from 13 residues. The V and J ends lost 2 bases and 4 bases respectively, with 6 bases between them. In DNA, the CDR3 is TGTGCCATCAGTGAGAGTGCGGGAAACACCATATATTTT. It codes for CAISESAGNTIYF.

V usage is TRBV20-1 and J usage is TRBJ2-3; tentatively, D is TRBD2 (6 bases). CDR1 and CDR2 (germline): DFQATT, SNEGSKA (reference sequence). V was shortened by 6 bases and J by 6 bases, with 10 bases between the two germline ends. The CDR3 extends over 11 amino acids. The CDR3 DNA reads TGCAGTGCCAAGAGCGGGGATACGCAGTATTTT. Protein: CSAKSGDTQYF.

This clone showed up just a few times. Other DNA variants within this sample encode the same CDR3. The rearrangement uses TRBV6-5 and TRBJ2-5; TRBD2 aligns across 9 bases. The V gene's germline CDR1 is MNHEY and CDR2 SVGAGI. V trimming: 6 bases; J trimming: 5 bases; junction bases outside the gene matches: 4. The CDR3 sequence is 13 residues long. In nucleotides, the CDR3 is TGTGCCAGCAGAGGGACTAGCAGGGAGACCCAGTACTTC. Its protein is CASRGTSRETQYF.

The genes are TRBV27 and TRBJ2-1, with D perhaps assigned TRBD1 or TRBD2 (6 bases each). The CDR3 loop spans 17 amino acids. Germline V gene lookup returns CDR1 MNHEY and CDR2 SMNVEV (reference sequence). V was pared by 1 base and J by 6 bases, with 19 bases between. CDR3 sequence: CASSLFGGTTLGNEQFF. Written as DNA, the CDR3 is TGTGCCAGCAGTTTATTTGGGGGGACAACGTTGGGCAATGAGCAGTTCTTC.

Concerning this clone: An end of the junction does not agree with germline; a read error may underlie this. V and J are TRBV2 and TRBJ2-7, with 11 bases fitting TRBD2. The V gene's germline CDR1 is SNHLY and CDR2 FYNNEI. This CDR3 spans 11 amino acids. The CDR3 bases are TGTGCCAGCAGTTTAGCAGGGACTAGCGGCTTC. It translates to CASSLAGTSGF.

The chain couples TRBV28 to TRBJ1-2; maybe TRBD1 (5 bases). Trimming took 8 bases from V and 4 from J, leaving 17 bases between them. In germline, CDR1 is MDHEN, CDR2 SYDVKM. This CDR3 is built from 14 residues. Written as DNA, the CDR3 is TGTGCCAGCCAGGGTACGGCATTGGGCTATGGCTACACCTTC. It specifies CASQGTALGYGYTF.

This clone has more than one count but fewer than ten. The chain couples TRBV2 to TRBJ2-1; TRBD2 aligns across 8 bases. CDR1 is SNHLY, CDR2 FYNNEI, per germline. Unmatched junction bases numbered 12, after V lost 2 bases and J lost 9 bases. The CDR3 runs to 16 residues. As DNA, the CDR3 is TGTGCCAGCAGTGAACAGTCGGGGACTAGTTCGGGTGAGCAGTTCTTC. Protein: CASSEQSGTSSGEQFF.

This clone came up many times. The chain is built from TRBV7-8 and TRBJ2-3, with 7 positions matching TRBD2. J lost 5 bases, V lost 3 bases, and 8 bases had no gene match. The CDR3 consists of 15 residues. CDR1 is SGHVS and CDR2 is FQNEAQ in the germline V gene. The CDR3 reads CASSFSGIPGDTQYF. The CDR3 DNA follows: TGTGCCAGCAGCTTCAGCGGGATTCCTGGAGATACGCAGTATTTT.

This clone was observed many times. Additional DNA sequences in this sample encode the identical CDR3. The chain's CDR3 is CASNSFYEQYF. The CDR3 coding sequence is TGTGCCAGCAATAGTTTCTACGAGCAGTACTTC. The chain is built from TRBV28 and TRBJ2-7; the D is unclear. From germline, CDR1 is MDHEN and CDR2 SYDVKM. Trimming took off 7 bases at V and 3 bases at J, with 7 bases between the two ends. The CDR3 loop spans 11 amino acids.

The chain is built from TRBV7-9 and TRBJ2-1; 11 nucleotides match TRBD2. This CDR3 has 15 amino acids. Per germline, CDR1 SEHNR and CDR2 FQNEAQ (reference sequence). J lost 6 bases, V lost 6 bases, and 7 bases had no gene match. CDR3 sequence reads: CASSVRLAGGNEQFF. The CDR3 DNA reads as TGTGCCAGCAGTGTAAGGCTAGCGGGAGGCAATGAGCAGTTCTTC.

The table lists this clone with a few counts. The chain uses TRBV9 and TRBJ2-1; either TRBD1 or TRBD2 may supply D (5 bases each). CDR1 is SGDLS and CDR2 is YYNGEE in the germline V gene. Trimming removed 6 bases at V and 4 bases at J, with 14 bases between. CDR3 length: 14 amino acids. DNA for the CDR3: TGTGCCAGCAACCCGGGACCGACGTACAATGAGCAGTTCTTC. Its translation is CASNPGPTYNEQFF. Using reference TRBV9 and TRBJ2-1 for the parts outside the CDR3, the full variable domain is DSGVTQTPKHLITATGQRVTLRCSPRSGDLSVYWYQQSLDQGLQFLIQYYNGEERAKGNILERFSAQQFPDLHSELNLSSLELGDSALYFCASNPGPTYNEQFFGPGTRLTVL.

The genes are TRBV28 and TRBJ2-5, with 8 positions matching TRBD2. The CDR3 consists of 13 residues. Trimming removed 4 bases from V and 5 bases from J; junction bases left unmatched: 3. Germline loops: CDR1 MDHEN, CDR2 SYDVKM. The CDR3 DNA sequence: TGTGCCAGCAGTTCGCCTAGCGGGGAGACCCAGTACTTC. Translating gives CASSSPSGETQYF.

The CDR3, as DNA: TGTGCCAGTGGCCGAGGAAGCGCGAACACCGGGGAGCTGTTTTTT. Its translation: CASGRGSANTGELFF. The chain recombines TRBV19 with TRBJ2-2; the D is unclear. CDR3 size: 15 residues. Trimming removed 8 bases at V and 0 bases at J, with 13 bases between. Germline-derived CDR1 and CDR2 are LNHDA and SQIVND (reference sequence). The complete variable domain, with remaining parts taken from reference TRBV19 and TRBJ2-2, reads DGGITQSPKYLFRKEGQNVTLSCEQNLNHDAMYWYRQDPGQGLRLIYYSQIVNDFQKGDIAEGYSVSREKKESFPLTVTSAQKNPTAFYLCASGRGSANTGELFFGEGSRLTVL.

Details on this clone: This is likely an artifact of a read error, given a far larger clone one base away. The gene calls are TRBV6-6 and TRBJ2-2; D not resolved. V lost 6 bases and J 1 base, leaving 6 bases between the germline ends. The length of the CDR3 is 13 residues. Germline loops: CDR1 MNHNY, CDR2 SVGAGI (reference sequence). CDR3 sequence reads: CASSRWNTGELFF. CDR3 coding DNA: TGTGCCAGCAGCCGGTGGAACACCGGGGAGCTGTTTTTT.